These T cell receptor beta chains were read from a single sample in a study of T-cell memory formation after mild COVID-19. MiXCR, applied by TCRdb to the 5' RACE reads, yields one record per CDR3 protein. Of some 120,000 distinct CDR3 sequences listed, roughly 6% were seen once; the top ten hold 2% to 2.5%. The specimen sequenced was PBMCs or a T cell subset sorted from them (not recorded which). These receptors all stem from an adult woman who had mild COVID-19 (a few samples of this study predate the infection). Cell type and time point are not known. Each CDR3 is given with its conserved first and last residue. The D gene is left open where the match is weak. Only some rows state a clone size, as once, few, many or a class for expanded clones.

V	J	size	D	CDR3	DNA
TRBV7-9	TRBJ1-5	many	.	CASSFSNQPQHF	TGTGCCAGCAGCTTTTCAAATCAGCCCCAGCATTTT
TRBV27	TRBJ1-2	few	TRBD1	CASRLQGANYGYTF	TGTGCCAGCAGACTACAGGGGGCGAACTATGGCTACACCTTC
TRBV20-1	TRBJ2-3	many	.	CSANVGLPDTQYF	TGCAGTGCTAACGTGGGGTTGCCCGATACGCAGTATTTT
TRBV19	TRBJ2-7	.	.	CASSYDSRYEQYF	TGTGCCAGTAGTTATGACAGCCGCTACGAGCAGTACTTC
TRBV4-3	TRBJ1-5	.	.	CASSQDPNSNQPQHF	TGCGCCAGCAGCCAAGATCCGAACAGCAATCAGCCCCAGCATTTT
TRBV18	TRBJ2-1	few	TRBD2	CASSPLVLAGDLEQFF	TGTGCCAGCTCACCTTTGGTGCTAGCGGGAGATCTTGAGCAGTTCTTC
TRBV7-2	TRBJ2-7	.	.	CASSLVVEQYF	TGTGCCAGCAGCTTAGTAGTCGAGCAGTACTTC
TRBV20-1	TRBJ2-5	.	TRBD2	CSANVLWASGRETQYF	TGCAGTGCTAACGTTCTGTGGGCTAGCGGGAGGGAGACCCAGTACTTC
TRBV7-2	TRBJ2-2	few	.	CASSRPTNTGELFF	TGTGCCAGCAGTCGACCGACGAACACCGGGGAGCTGTTTTTT
TRBV9	TRBJ1-2	many	.	CASSVARGYGYTF	TGTGCCAGCAGCGTAGCTAGGGGCTATGGCTACACCTTC
TRBV7-8	TRBJ2-5	many	.	CASSLGWGAQETQYF	TGTGCCAGCAGCTTAGGATGGGGCGCCCAAGAGACCCAGTACTTC
TRBV6-1	TRBJ2-3	.	.	CASRGGGADTQYF	TGTGCCAGCAGAGGTGGCGGGGCGGATACGCAGTATTTT
TRBV27	TRBJ1-1	few	.	CASSRTGGGTEAFF	TGTGCCAGCAGTAGGACGGGAGGTGGGACTGAAGCTTTCTTT
TRBV6-5	TRBJ1-5	.	.	CASSTTAGNQPQHF	TGTGCCAGCAGTACGACAGCGGGGAATCAGCCCCAGCATTTT
TRBV20-1	TRBJ2-1	few	TRBD2	CSAKKTSGYNEQFF	TGCAGTGCTAAGAAGACTAGCGGCTACAATGAGCAGTTCTTC
TRBV7-2	TRBJ2-5	many	.	CATTGRGVQTQYF	TGTGCCACGACAGGACGGGGGGTGCAGACCCAGTACTTC
TRBV7-9	TRBJ2-3	.	TRBD2	CASSLWAGGETDTQYF	TGTGCCAGCAGCTTATGGGCGGGAGGGGAGACAGATACGCAGTATTTT
TRBV18	TRBJ2-7	many	.	CASSPLDTLYEQYF	TGTGCCAGCTCACCCCTGGACACTCTCTACGAGCAGTACTTC
TRBV7-9	TRBJ1-5	.	.	CASSSLIRPDTQHF	TGTGCCAGCAGCTCCCTGATCAGGCCAGATACGCAGCATTTT
TRBV20-1	TRBJ2-3	many	TRBD2	CSAITSGRPSSTDTQYF	TGCAGTGCTATAACTAGCGGGAGACCCTCTAGCACAGATACGCAGTATTTT
TRBV12-3/TRBV12-4	TRBJ1-4	many	.	CASSLYRVREKLFF	TGTGCCAGCAGTTTGTACAGGGTACGAGAAAAACTGTTTTTT
TRBV24-1	TRBJ2-5	many	TRBD1	CATSDQDRAAEETQYF	TGTGCCACCAGTGACCAAGACAGGGCGGCCGAAGAGACCCAGTACTTC
TRBV27	TRBJ1-1	.	TRBD1	CASSSWDRGRTEAFF	TGTGCCAGCAGTTCTTGGGACAGGGGGCGCACTGAAGCTTTCTTT
TRBV4-2	TRBJ2-1	.	.	CASSQEHKTRGEQFF	TGTGCCAGCAGCCAAGAGCATAAGACCCGAGGTGAGCAGTTCTTC
TRBV12-3/TRBV12-4	TRBJ1-2	.	.	CASSFSGNYGYTF	TGTGCCAGCAGTTTTTCTGGGAACTATGGCTACACCTTC
TRBV20-1	TRBJ2-1	many	.	CSARTVLGGATYNEQFF	TGCAGTGCTAGGACAGTCCTCGGCGGGGCGACATACAATGAGCAGTTCTTC
TRBV7-6	TRBJ2-2	many	TRBD2	CASSSGPSGAGGNTGELFF	TGTGCCAGCAGCTCGGGCCCTAGCGGGGCAGGTGGGAACACCGGGGAGCTGTTTTTT
TRBV20-1	TRBJ1-2	many	TRBD1	CSARGTGSYGYTF	TGCAGTGCTAGAGGGACAGGGTCTTATGGCTACACCTTC
TRBV4-3	TRBJ1-4	few	.	CASSQDHYGSEKLFF	TGCGCCAGCAGCCAAGATCACTACGGGAGTGAAAAACTGTTTTTT
TRBV12-3/TRBV12-4	TRBJ1-6	.	.	CASSLKTGLILNSPLHF	TGTGCCAGCAGTCTAAAGACAGGCCTGATTCTTAATTCACCCCTCCACTTT
TRBV7-2	TRBJ1-5	medium-sized	.	CASSLFLDLNQPQHF	TGTGCCAGCAGCTTATTTCTGGACCTCAATCAGCCCCAGCATTTT
TRBV12-3/TRBV12-4	TRBJ1-2	.	TRBD1	CASTRGGRNYGYTF	TGTGCCAGCACCAGGGGGGGCCGAAACTATGGCTACACCTTC
TRBV12-3/TRBV12-4	TRBJ1-1	many	.	CASSFRENTEAFF	TGTGCCAGCAGTTTTAGAGAGAACACTGAAGCTTTCTTT
TRBV7-8	TRBJ2-3	.	TRBD2	CASSLQIISGRIPSTDTQYF	TGTGCCAGCAGCTTGCAAATAATTAGCGGGAGGATACCTAGCACAGATACGCAGTATTTT
TRBV30	TRBJ2-7	many	.	CAWSHPGPQYF	TGTGCCTGGAGTCACCCGGGACCGCAGTACTTC
TRBV7-9	TRBJ2-5	.	.	CASSLLSVEETQYF	TGTGCCAGCAGCTTGCTATCGGTCGAAGAGACCCAGTACTTC
TRBV27	TRBJ2-1	.	.	CASKSGRSYNEQFF	TGTGCCAGCAAGAGCGGGCGCTCCTACAATGAGCAGTTCTTC
TRBV5-1	TRBJ2-5	few	TRBD2	CASSPRGEPETQYF	TGCGCCAGCAGTCCGCGGGGGGAGCCGGAGACCCAGTACTTC
TRBV6-5	TRBJ1-5	.	TRBD1	CASSYGQGPQHF	TGTGCCAGCAGTTACGGACAGGGGCCCCAGCATTTT
TRBV12-3/TRBV12-4	TRBJ2-3	few	.	CASSNPGSDTQYF	TGTGCCAGCAGTAACCCAGGGTCCGATACGCAGTATTTT
TRBV30	TRBJ2-1	few	.	CAWSVLDTYNNEQFF	TGTGCCTGGAGTGTACTGGACACGTACAACAATGAGCAGTTCTTC
TRBV2	TRBJ2-5	few	TRBD2	CASMGGSQETQYF	TGTGCCAGCATGGGGGGGTCCCAAGAGACCCAGTACTTC
TRBV5-5	TRBJ2-3	many	.	CASSLSGGWTDTQYF	TGTGCCAGCAGCTTGTCAGGGGGGTGGACAGATACGCAGTATTTT
TRBV20-1	TRBJ2-7	.	TRBD2	CSASTSGGFSYEQYF	TGCAGTGCTAGCACTAGCGGGGGGTTCTCCTACGAGCAGTACTTC
TRBV5-1	TRBJ2-7	many	TRBD1	CASSSGTGRSYEQYF	TGCGCCAGCAGCTCCGGGACAGGGAGGTCCTACGAGCAGTACTTC